Below, 5 T cell receptor beta chains from the same sample are listed, as sequenced in a study of spatial heterogeneity in lung cancer. No antigens are known for them. Regarding the study as a whole: Counts of expanded intratumoral alpha and beta TCRs tracked tumor mutation counts.

TCRdb itself ran the 5' RACE reads through MiXCR, one entry per CDR3 protein. The sample carries roughly 1,200 distinct CDR3 sequences, around 30% recorded once. Time point meaning: sample taken at primary tumor resection. Sequences were derived from lung tumor tissue, sampled at surgery. These receptor sequences come from a male donor with early-stage non-small cell lung cancer.

This clonotype came up a few times. The size of this beta chain means little, since it is a stray read in a library made for alpha chains. The chain links TRBV11-3 to TRBJ1-1, with no clear D. CDR1 and CDR2 (germline): SGHNT, YENEEA. V lost 5 bases to trimming and J lost 5 bases, with 12 bases between them. The length of the CDR3 is 13 residues. CDR3 bases: TGTGCCAGCAGCCTGAGGGCCTGGACTGAAGCTTTCTTT. Amino acid sequence: CASSLRAWTEAFF.

This clonotype is judged large. Little can be read into the size of this beta chain, an off-target read in a library designed for alpha chains. The chain carries TRBV16 and TRBJ1-5; TRBD1 is a possible D gene (5 bases). The CDR3 has 14 amino acids. Germline V gives CDR1 KGHSY, CDR2 FQNENV. Trimming left V 2 bases short and J 5 bases short, with 10 bases between. The CDR3 here is CASSQGDSYQPQHF. Written as DNA, the CDR3 is TGTGCCAGCAGCCAAGGGGACTCTTATCAGCCCCAGCATTTT.

Remarks on this clonotype: Because this beta chain is a stray read in a library intended to capture alpha chains, its abundance should not be given much weight. This rearrangement joins TRBV27 to TRBJ2-2, with D maybe TRBD2 (5 bases). The CDR3 has 13 residues. Per the germline V gene, CDR1 is MNHEY and CDR2 is SMNVEV (reference sequence). The ends were cut back, 3 bases at V and 7 bases at J, with 9 bases in the middle. Written as DNA, the CDR3 is TGTGCCAGCAGTTTGGGAGAGGGCGGGGAGCTGTTTTTT. Residues: CASSLGEGGELFF.

This clonotype was detected only a few times. Because the library targeted alpha chains, this beta chain is an off-target read whose size means little. The chain links TRBV6-2 or TRBV6-3 to TRBJ2-5, with D tentatively TRBD2 (6 bases). Germline V gene data show CDR1 as MNHEY and CDR2 as SVGEGT. Trimming took 6 bases from V and 5 from J, leaving 13 bases between them. The CDR3 covers 13 residues. CDR3 bases: TGTGCCAGCAGCAGATGGGGGGATGAGACCCAGTACTTC. Residues: CASSRWGDETQYF.

As for this clonotype: Because this beta chain is a stray read in a library intended to capture alpha chains, its abundance should not be given much weight. The V gene is TRBV7-6, the J gene TRBJ2-3; no firm D call. Germline lookup yields CDR1 SGHVS and CDR2 FNYEAQ. V was trimmed by 1 base and J by 2 bases, leaving 7 bases between them. The CDR3 consists of 14 residues. The CDR3 nucleotides read TGTGCCAGCAGCTTAGACCCCTCCACAGATACGCAGTATTTT. Translation: CASSLDPSTDTQYF.